This TCR beta chain was sequenced during a study of high-grade serous ovarian cancer treatment subgroups. Whole-study context: Mean per sample: around 14,000 reads, around 7,300 unique TCR beta rearrangements. General study findings and limits: These tumor repertoires lack spatial information from bulk sequencing. Same-patient tumor repertoires overlapped at roughly 0.1 to 0.85; different patients barely overlapped.

Turning to this clone: The antigen is unknown.

V was pared by 1 base and J by 2 bases, with 8 bases between. The CDR3 totals 14 residues. CDR1 is LGHNA, CDR2 YNFKEQ, per germline. Data came from immunoSEQ multiplex PCR; TCRdb stores just in-frame clones and leaves some out. The data contain 1,000 or so clones, about 77% of them singletons. Tumor samples were obtained before definitive surgery or chemotherapy. The sample was tumor tissue. The chain recombines TRBV4-2 with TRBJ1-2, with TRBD1 as a possible D gene (5 bases). This TCR was sampled from a human donor with high-grade serous ovarian cancer. CDR3 nucleotide sequence: TGTGCCAGCAGCCAAGCCGGGGGAAACTATGGCTACACCTTC. Amino acids: CASSQAGGNYGYTF.